This TCR beta chain was recovered during a study of T cells in localized non-small cell lung cancer (dated by TCRdb to the early 2020s). Study-wide context: Comparing tumors with uninvolved tumor-adjacent lungs, the study looked at the T cell repertoires of 236 patients with early-stage NSCLC. The cohort comprised around 250 treatment-naïve NSCLC patients with resected, localized lung tumors. A mean age of around 66 years was recorded for the NSCLC patients, of whom 129 were male and 90 to 110 were female. Results the study describes overall, beyond this receptor: Uninvolved tumor-adjacent lung showed the highest T cell clonality, higher than tumor, which suggests more focused antigenic responses in the adjacent lung. Because of the exploratory design, TCR variables were selected using unadjusted p-values without false-discovery rate correction. Because multi-region tumor sequencing was not performed, intratumor heterogeneity could not be ruled out. A median of around 57 of the top 100 tumor clones were detected in paired uninvolved adjacent lung, and approximately 28 of these tumor clones were also found among the top 100 clones of the paired uninvolved adjacent lung. Longer overall survival was associated with higher blood T cell density, whereas shorter survival was associated with higher adjacent-lung clonality.

The immunoSEQ Assay was used to sequence TCR beta CDR3 regions from DNA. The original pipeline was this. To compute T cell density, TCR beta template counts were normalized to usable DNA, which was estimated by amplifying housekeeping genes. The preseqR package was used to estimate richness by extrapolating to 400,000 templates for PBMC samples and to 120,000 templates for tissue samples. Clonality was defined by subtracting Pielou's evenness from one. Tissue-enriched TCRs were identified through differential abundance testing performed on productive amino-acid clonotypes, with a minimum total count of 5 and an alpha of 0.1. Repertoire overlap between compartments was quantified with the Jaccard Index and Morisita Overlap Index. GLIPH grouped TCR beta CDR3s together with public tetramer-defined viral CDR3s, and a viral motif had to include at least three viral sequences and show V-gene enrichment. The table was pulled from immuneACCESS by TCRdb, which kept in-frame rearrangements only. Such tables lose some clones; where checked, under half of the loss comes from unresolved V genes, and the rest has no known cause. That table gives V, J and clone size, and the DNA gave D and trimming. The sample yields roughly 30,000 clones; 80% to 85% were counted once. Around 5.3% of the sample rests with the top ten.

At diagnosis, tumor, uninvolved tumor-adjacent lung and peripheral blood were collected and then preserved as a mix of FFPE and fresh-frozen material. For TCR repertoire profiling, the blood samples were analyzed as peripheral blood mononuclear cells. This clone has a handful of counts. The antigen it binds to is not known. No much larger clone is present one base from it, and per-base qualities are unavailable. The sample has other DNA sequences that encode this CDR3 too. V was cut back by 6 bases and J by 1 base, leaving a gap of 10 bases between them. Including cysteine and phenylalanine, the CDR3 has 15 amino acids. Only the CDR3 region is kept as DNA, spanning 45 bases read in frame from base 1. CDR1 MNHEY and CDR2 SVGAGI were looked up in the germline V gene.

The sample consisted of peripheral blood mononuclear cells, taken before any cancer treatment. The chain was built from TRBV6-5 and TRBJ1-6; the best D guess is TRBD1, with 6 bases matching. The TCR originated in a man between 40 and 75 years old with stage III lung adenocarcinoma. The CDR3 protein sequence reads: CASRRRGSYNSPLHF. The DNA sequence is as follows: TGTGCCAGCAGAAGGAGGGGGTCCTATAATTCACCCCTCCACTTT.